The present T cell receptor (beta chain) was sequenced within a study of T cell repertoires in cytomegalovirus infection. TCRdb ran MiXCR on the reads and lists one entry per CDR3 protein. The repertoire has about 740,000 distinct CDR3 sequences, about 40% of them found once; the top ten carry 2.5% to 3%. This clonotype was seen only a few times. The TCR was taken from a human donor in good health (CMV status not recorded). Some clones in this sample may be carry-over from other donors' samples. Sequencing used PBMCs.

In DNA, the CDR3 is TGTGCCACCAGTGGGCGGGAGAGTACAGATACGCAGTATTTT. As protein: CATSGRESTDTQYF. V is TRBV24-1 and J is TRBJ2-3; TRBD2 matches at 7 bases. Looked up from germline, CDR1 is KGHDR and CDR2 is SFDVKD. The CDR3 has 14 residues. The V and J ends lost 5 bases and 3 bases, in that order; junction bases with no gene match: 4.